This passage covers 16 T cell receptor beta chains from one sample sequenced in a study of shared clonotypes between healthy human individuals. Assay used: immunoSEQ multiplex PCR; TCRdb lists only in-frame clones, some missing. The table shows around 700,000 clones, with approximately 90% occurring only once. Terminally differentiated effector memory CD45RA+ cells were left out of the naive CD8 fraction, which was CD45RO-negative and positively selected for CCR7. The source material was naive CD8+ T cells sorted from blood. The origin of the receptors is a man aged 25 to 40 in good health.

This chain uses TRBV11-2 with TRBJ2-7; TRBD1 agrees at 8 bases. The CDR3 covers 15 residues. Germline assignment: CDR1 SGHAT and CDR2 FQNNGV. Trimming took 5 bases from V and 1 from J; bases not matched to a gene: 7. The CDR3 is CASSTGTGLSYEQYF. CDR3 DNA sequence: TGTGCCAGCAGCACTGGGACAGGATTATCCTACGAGCAGTACTTC.

The genes are TRBV5-8 and TRBJ1-2; D might be TRBD1 (5 bases). The ends were cut back, 4 bases at V and 4 bases at J, with 11 bases in the middle. The CDR3 extends over 13 amino acids. The germline V gene encodes CDR1 SGHTS and CDR2 YDEGEE. CDR3 in amino acids: CASSEGRAYGYTF. In DNA form, the CDR3 reads TGTGCCAGCAGCGAGGGCAGGGCCTATGGCTACACCTTC.

This chain uses TRBV7-3 with TRBJ2-1, with D tentatively TRBD1 (6 bases). V shed 4 bases and J shed 4 bases, with 17 bases lying between them. Germline CDR1 SGHTA, CDR2 FQGTGA. This CDR3 spans 16 amino acids. The CDR3 nucleotides read TGTGCCAGCAGCTCCGGACAGACCACCCTATACAATGAGCAGTTCTTC. Translating gives CASSSGQTTLYNEQFF.

The chain links TRBV7-2 to TRBJ2-1; D is uncertain. V dropped 5 bases and J dropped 2 bases, with 7 bases sitting between them. Germline V gives CDR1 SGHTA, CDR2 FQGNSA. The CDR3 is 13 residues long. The CDR3 DNA reads as TGTGCCAGCAGCCCCAGCACCTACAATGAGCAGTTCTTC. Translated, it gives CASSPSTYNEQFF.

This sequence joins TRBV29-1 and TRBJ2-2, with D unresolved. This CDR3 has 15 residues. The V and J ends lost 1 base and 2 bases respectively, with 11 bases between them. Germline V CDR1 and CDR2: SQVTM, ANQGSEA. In DNA form, the CDR3 reads TGCAGCGTTGAAGGCCCCTACAGCAACACCGGGGAGCTGTTTTTT. Residues: CSVEGPYSNTGELFF.

The rearrangement links TRBV4-3 to TRBJ2-2; D perhaps matches TRBD1 (5 bases). V was pared by 0 bases and J by 4 bases, with 12 bases between. Germline assignment: CDR1 LGHNA and CDR2 YSLEER. The CDR3 length is 16 residues. CDR3 sequence: CASSQEPAGPTGELFF. The CDR3 DNA reads TGCGCCAGCAGCCAAGAACCGGCAGGGCCCACCGGGGAGCTGTTTTTT.

The rearrangement joins TRBV27 to TRBJ2-5, with a possible D match to TRBD1 (6 bases). The CDR3 runs to 13 residues. Trimming removed 5 bases at V and 5 bases at J, with 12 bases between. Germline V gives CDR1 MNHEY, CDR2 SMNVEV (reference sequence). The CDR3 loop is CASSLQGWETQYF. CDR3 coding DNA: TGTGCCAGCAGTCTACAGGGATGGGAGACCCAGTACTTC.

A few counts support this clone. Other nucleotide sequences from this sample produce the same CDR3. This chain joins TRBV29-1 and TRBJ2-1, with TRBD2 matching over 12 bases. CDR1 is SQVTM and CDR2 is ANQGSEA in the germline V gene. The CDR3 length is 14 residues. The junction had 4 bases not matched to a gene; V was cut back by 1 base and J by 9 bases. CDR3 nucleotides: TGCAGCGTTGAAGGACTAGCGGGAGAAGGTGAGCAGTTCTTC. Translating gives CSVEGLAGEGEQFF.

V gene TRBV11-2 combines with J gene TRBJ2-1, with 14 positions matching TRBD2. The V and J ends lost 8 bases and 9 bases, in that order; junction bases with no gene match: 6. CDR3 length equals 14 residues. Germline V CDR1 and CDR2: SGHAT, FQNNGV. The CDR3 protein is CASGTSGSIVEQFF. CDR3 bases: TGTGCCAGCGGGACTAGCGGGAGTATAGTTGAGCAGTTCTTC.

The J gene is TRBJ2-5, the V gene TRBV7-2; weak D call: TRBD2 (6 bases). Germline assignment: CDR1 SGHTA and CDR2 FQGNSA. The CDR3 totals 14 residues. The V and J ends lost 5 bases and 3 bases respectively, with 13 bases between them. The CDR3 reads CASSPGLTKETQYF. CDR3 DNA: TGTGCCAGCAGCCCGGGACTGACTAAAGAGACCCAGTACTTC.

The chain uses TRBV11-2 and TRBJ2-1; 9 bases are a match to TRBD2. Germline V gene lookup returns CDR1 SGHAT and CDR2 FQNNGV. CDR3 length: 16 residues. Losses at the gene ends were 5 bases for V and 2 bases for J; bases not matched to a gene: 7. The DNA for the CDR3 is TGTGCCAGCAGCGAACTAGCGGGCGTCACCTACAATGAGCAGTTCTTC. It specifies CASSELAGVTYNEQFF.

Note on this clone: Since no conserved phenylalanine or tryptophan closes the CDR3, a read error is the likely cause. Because the CDR3's place on the DNA is in doubt, the DNA is left out and the CDR3 is given as listed by TCRdb. The rearrangement uses TRBV14 and TRBJ2-7; TRBD1 is the table's D call and was not checked against the DNA. The CDR3 sequence runs 14 residues, both termini included. Germline CDR1 SGHDN, CDR2 FVKESK. The CDR3: CASSPRGPVSPTTI.

The chain links TRBV6-5 to TRBJ1-4; a possible D gene is TRBD1 (6 bases). V shed 5 bases and J shed 3 bases, with 13 bases lying between them. Germline CDR1 reads MNHEY; CDR2 reads SVGAGI. This CDR3 contains 15 residues. CDR3 nucleotide sequence: TGTGCCAGCAGTCAATACAGGGTATCTAATGAAAAACTGTTTTTT. This translates into CASSQYRVSNEKLFF.

The gene calls are TRBV29-1 and TRBJ2-7; 9 positions match TRBD2. CDR3 length: 12 amino acids. Germline CDR1 is SQVTM and CDR2 is ANQGSEA. The J segment lost 6 bases and the V segment lost 6 bases, leaving 6 bases of the junction unmatched. CDR3 DNA sequence: TGCAGCGTGATAGCGGGAGTCGGCGAGCAGTACTTC. This codes for CSVIAGVGEQYF.

The CDR3 DNA is TGTGCCAGCAGGTTACAGGTCTCTGATCACGAGCAGTACTTC. Translation gives CASRLQVSDHEQYF. V and J are TRBV2 and TRBJ2-7, with a weak D call TRBD1 (5 bases). Germline CDR1 and CDR2: SNHLY and FYNNEI. Trimming took 6 bases from V and 5 from J, leaving 17 bases between them. The CDR3 runs to 14 residues.

V usage is TRBV7-2 and J usage is TRBJ2-1; TRBD2 matches 7 bases. Germline V gene sequence: CDR1 SGHTA, CDR2 FQGNSA. The V segment lost 2 bases and the J segment 0 bases; nucleotides outside the gene matches: 4. The length of the CDR3 is 16 residues. The CDR3 DNA reads as TGTGCCAGCAGCTTATCTAGCGGCAGCTCCTACAATGAGCAGTTCTTC. This translates into CASSLSSGSSYNEQFF.